The source of this TCR beta chain is a study of Ad26.COV2.S vaccination and SARS-CoV-2 variants. The overall study: A COV1001 Ad26.COV2.S trial-arm participant provided the sample.

Study findings and constraints: For non-spike TCRs, breadth in vaccine recipients resembled that in placebo recipients.

The germline CDR1 and CDR2 sequences are LGHNA and YSLEER. The CDR3 extends over 16 amino acids. Germline trimming cut 3 bases from V and 0 bases from J; bases unmatched to any gene: 6. In regard to this clone: Antigen unknown.

Generated by immunoSEQ multiplex PCR, the TCRdb table keeps only in-frame clones and is missing some. This sample has under 500,000 clones, with roughly 90% found just once. Documented treatment: roughly 18 received Ad26.COV2.S at low or high dose, single or two shots; 5 received placebo; per-sample allocation not given. Following the first vaccine or placebo injection, samples were taken on day 63. The receptor comes from a person aged 18-65 years who received the Ad26.COV2.S COVID-19 vaccine or a placebo. The chain combines TRBV4-3 with TRBJ1-2, with 8 bases identical to TRBD1. This sample comprised peripheral blood, obtained in a trial of Ad26.COV2.S vaccine versus placebo. In DNA form, the CDR3 reads TGCGCCAGCAGCCAGGCTGGGACAGGAGCTAACTATGGCTACACCTTC. It encodes CASSQAGTGANYGYTF.